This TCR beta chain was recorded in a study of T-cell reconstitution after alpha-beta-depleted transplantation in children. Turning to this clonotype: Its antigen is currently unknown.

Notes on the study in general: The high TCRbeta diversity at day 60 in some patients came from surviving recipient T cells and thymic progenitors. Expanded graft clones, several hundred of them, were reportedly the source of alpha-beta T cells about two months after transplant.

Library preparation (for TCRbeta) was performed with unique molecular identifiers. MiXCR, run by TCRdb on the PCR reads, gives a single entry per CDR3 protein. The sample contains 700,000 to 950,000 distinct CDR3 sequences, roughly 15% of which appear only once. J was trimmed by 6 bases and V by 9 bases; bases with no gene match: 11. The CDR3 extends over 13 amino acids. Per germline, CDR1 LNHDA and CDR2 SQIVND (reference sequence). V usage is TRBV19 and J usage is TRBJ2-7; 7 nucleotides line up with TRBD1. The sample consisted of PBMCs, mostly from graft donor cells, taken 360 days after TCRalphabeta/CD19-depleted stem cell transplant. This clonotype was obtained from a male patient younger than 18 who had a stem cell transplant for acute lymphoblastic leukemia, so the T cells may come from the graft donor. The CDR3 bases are TGTGCCAGCCGGGGACAGTCGCGACTCGAGCAGTACTTC. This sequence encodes CASRGQSRLEQYF.